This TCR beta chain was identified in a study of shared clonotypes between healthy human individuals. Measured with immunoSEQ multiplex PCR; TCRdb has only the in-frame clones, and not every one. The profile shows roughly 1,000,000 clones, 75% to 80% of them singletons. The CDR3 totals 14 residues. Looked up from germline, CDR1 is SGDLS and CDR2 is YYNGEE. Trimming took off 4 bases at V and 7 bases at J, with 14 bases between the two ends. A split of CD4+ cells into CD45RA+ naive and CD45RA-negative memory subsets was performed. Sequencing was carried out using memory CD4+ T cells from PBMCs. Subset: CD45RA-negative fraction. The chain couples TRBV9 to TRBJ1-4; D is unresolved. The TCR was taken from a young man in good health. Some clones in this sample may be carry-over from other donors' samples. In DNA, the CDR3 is TGTGCCAGCAGCCTGGCAGACGTCCCTGAAAAACTGTTTTTT. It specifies CASSLADVPEKLFF.